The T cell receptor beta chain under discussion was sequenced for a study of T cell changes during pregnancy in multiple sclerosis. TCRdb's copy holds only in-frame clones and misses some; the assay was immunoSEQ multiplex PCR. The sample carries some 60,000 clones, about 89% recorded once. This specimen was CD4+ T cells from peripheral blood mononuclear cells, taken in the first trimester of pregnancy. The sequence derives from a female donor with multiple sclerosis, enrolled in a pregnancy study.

The CDR3 is CASSFQFGTEAFF. CDR3 DNA: TGTGCCAGCAGTTTCCAGTTTGGCACTGAAGCTTTCTTT. The chain joins TRBV5-4 to TRBJ1-1; D unclear. The CDR3 spans 13 residues. The V and J ends lost 5 bases and 4 bases respectively, with 12 bases between them. Germline CDR1 is SGHNT and CDR2 is YYREEE (reference sequence). Combining the CDR3 with reference TRBV5-4 and TRBJ1-1 gives the whole variable domain ETGVTQSPTHLIKTRGQQVTLRCSSQSGHNTVSWYQQALGQGPQFIFQYYREEENGRGNFPPRFSGLQFPNYSSELNVNALELDDSALYLCASSFQFGTEAFFGQGTRLTVV.